The T cell receptor (beta chain) under discussion was sequenced for a study of cytomegalovirus exposure and HLA in healthy donors. It was with 60 Vbeta and 13 Jbeta primers that the PCR ran. Method: immunoSEQ multiplex PCR; TCRdb's copy keeps in-frame clones and lacks some. Among approximately 190,000 clones, approximately 80% were seen once, and the ten largest hold around 14%. Regarding this clone: Other DNA sequences in this specimen translate into the identical CDR3.

The CDR3 length is 19 residues. Germline CDR1 is MNHEY and CDR2 is SMNVEV (reference sequence). V gave up 8 bases and J gave up 3 bases, with 32 bases separating them. Sequenced: PBMCs. The V and J genes are TRBV27 and TRBJ2-7, with D perhaps matching TRBD2 (7 bases). The TCR sequence derives from a woman aged 25 to 39 in good health and CMV-seropositive. In DNA, the CDR3 is TGTGCCAGCGGGAACTTGGGGGAGGTCGGGGGGCTGGAGGGCTACGAGCAGTACTTC. It translates to CASGNLGEVGGLEGYEQYF.